Shown below are 21 T cell receptor beta chains from a single sample sequenced in a study of control samples from healthy donors and cancer patients. The data were produced by immunoSEQ multiplex PCR, yet TCRdb's version contains in-frame clones alone and is incomplete. The table lists 100,000 to 150,000 clones, approximately 94% of them singletons. Sequenced material: blood. The receptors were gathered from a man younger than 45 in good health.

The chain joins TRBV10-1 to TRBJ2-2; unclear D gene. The CDR3 is 13 residues long. Germline V lookup: CDR1 WNHNN, CDR2 SYGVQD (reference sequence). V lost 0 bases and J 4 bases, leaving 3 bases between the germline ends. The CDR3 loop is CASSESSTGELFF. The CDR3 coding sequence is TGCGCCAGCAGTGAGTCGAGCACCGGGGAGCTGTTTTTT.

This sequence joins TRBV5-5 and TRBJ1-2; weak D call: TRBD1 (6 bases). The V and J ends lost 4 bases and 7 bases respectively, with 17 bases between them. This CDR3 contains 14 residues. CDR1 SGHKS and CDR2 YYEKEE come from the germline V gene (reference sequence). The CDR3 protein is CASSPEGGMSGYTF. The DNA of the CDR3 is TGTGCCAGCAGCCCGGAGGGGGGAATGAGTGGCTACACCTTC.

The rearrangement uses TRBV18 and TRBJ2-6, with D hard to call. Germline values: CDR1 KGHSH, CDR2 LQKENI. There are 16 residues in the CDR3. V was trimmed by 2 bases and J by 1 base, leaving 9 bases between them. The CDR3 protein is CASSPVSGSGANVLTF. The CDR3 bases are TGTGCCAGCTCACCAGTCAGTGGGTCTGGGGCCAACGTCCTGACTTTC. Looking up the rest from reference TRBV18 and TRBJ2-6 gives the full variable domain: NAGVMQNPRHLVRRRGQEARLRCSPMKGHSHVYWYRQLPEEGLKFMVYLQKENIIDESGMPKERFSAEFPKEGPSILRIQQVVRGDSAAYFCASSPVSGSGANVLTFGAGSRLTVL.

This clone was counted once. The chain uses TRBV10-2 and TRBJ1-1; D gene unclear. The CDR3 contains 14 residues. V was trimmed by 2 bases and J by 11 bases, leaving 18 bases between them. Germline V gene lookup returns CDR1 WSHSY and CDR2 SAAADI. The DNA for the CDR3 is TGCGCCAGCAGTGAGGATCCGGGGATCCCGAAGGCTTTCTTT. Encoded protein: CASSEDPGIPKAFF.

The genes are TRBV30 and TRBJ1-3; no definite D call. The germline V gene has CDR1 GTSNPN and CDR2 SVGIG (reference sequence). The length of the CDR3 is 13 residues. V was pared by 3 bases and J by 0 bases, with 6 bases between. As DNA, the CDR3 is TGTGCCTGGAGGACTGCCTCTGGAAACACCATATATTTT. This encodes CAWRTASGNTIYF.

The V gene is TRBV6-5, the J gene TRBJ1-2, with 7 nucleotides matching TRBD1. Trimming removed 6 bases from V and 8 bases from J; junction bases left unmatched: 3. This CDR3 region has 11 residues. CDR1 is MNHEY and CDR2 is SVGAGI in the germline V gene. CDR3 sequence: CASSQGEGYTF. CDR3 DNA sequence: TGTGCCAGCAGCCAGGGGGAAGGCTACACCTTC.

This clone has more than one count but fewer than ten. The chain combines TRBV12-3 or TRBV12-4 with TRBJ1-2; 7 bases match TRBD1. The CDR3 is 13 amino acids. J gave up 6 bases and V 5 bases, and 6 bases lay outside the gene matches. The CDR3, as DNA: TGTGCCAGCAGTAGAGAGGGGGCGAATGGCTACACCTTC. It yields the protein CASSREGANGYTF.

The CDR3 here is CASSYSRAETGAAYEQYF. The CDR3, as DNA: TGTGCCAGCAGTTACTCGAGGGCAGAGACAGGGGCAGCCTACGAGCAGTACTTC. The J gene is TRBJ2-7, the V gene TRBV6-2 or TRBV6-3, with 8 positions matching TRBD1. The V segment lost 0 bases and the J segment 2 bases; nucleotides outside the gene matches: 12. Germline V gene data show CDR1 as MNHEY and CDR2 as SVGEGT. This CDR3 spans 18 amino acids.

The chain joins TRBV5-1 to TRBJ2-3, with 11 bases that match TRBD2. There are 15 residues in the CDR3. Germline CDR1 reads SGHRS; CDR2 reads YFSETQ. Trimming at V came to 4 bases and at J to 2 bases, leaving 3 bases not matched to a gene. The CDR3 bases are TGCGCCAGCAGCCCTAGCGGGGGGTACACAGATACGCAGTATTTT. Its protein is CASSPSGGYTDTQYF.

The gene calls are TRBV11-2 and TRBJ2-1; 11 positions match TRBD2. V was clipped by 5 bases and J by 3 bases; unmatched bases: 3. Germline V CDR1 and CDR2: SGHAT, FQNNGV. The CDR3 covers 15 residues. CDR3 region: CASSHTSGGYNEQFF. CDR3 in DNA: TGTGCCAGCAGCCATACTAGCGGGGGCTACAATGAGCAGTTCTTC. Combining the CDR3 with reference TRBV11-2 and TRBJ2-1 gives the whole variable domain EAGVAQSPRYKIIEKRQSVAFWCNPISGHATLYWYQQILGQGPKLLIQFQNNGVVDDSQLPKDRFSAERLKGVDSTLKIQPAKLEDSAVYLCASSHTSGGYNEQFFGPGTRLTVL.

The chain uses TRBV12-3 or TRBV12-4 and TRBJ1-1; D unresolved. Trimming cost V 10 bases and J 0 bases, with 6 bases left between them. This CDR3 comprises 11 residues. The CDR3 is CATQLNTEAFF. DNA of the CDR3: TGTGCCACTCAGTTGAACACTGAAGCTTTCTTT.

CDR3 residues: CASSVGGSQETQYF. The CDR3 region has the DNA TGTGCCAGCAGCGTCGGGGGTAGCCAAGAGACCCAGTACTTC. The J gene is TRBJ2-5, the V gene TRBV9, with a weak D call TRBD2 (6 bases). CDR3 length: 14 residues. The germline V and J ends were trimmed by 2 bases and 1 base, with 9 bases remaining between them. Germline V gene data show CDR1 as SGDLS and CDR2 as YYNGEE.

The count of this clone is one. The J gene is TRBJ1-5, the V gene TRBV21-1; the D call of TRBD1 is as the table states it, not checked on the DNA. TRBV21-1 is a pseudogene segment. The CDR3 runs 17 residues. The CDR3 loop reads CASSKPKPTNSNQPQHF. CDR3 sequence (DNA): TGTGCCAGCAGCAAACCAAAACCAACAAATAGCAATCAGCCCCAGCATTTT.

This sequence joins TRBV2 and TRBJ1-5, with D perhaps TRBD1 (5 bases). The germline V gene encodes CDR1 SNHLY and CDR2 FYNNEI. V dropped 3 bases and J dropped 6 bases, with 24 bases sitting between them. The CDR3 has 18 residues. The CDR3 loop reads CASSESRGSGQLLQPQHF. CDR3 nucleotide sequence: TGTGCCAGCAGTGAGTCTCGGGGGAGCGGTCAACTACTTCAGCCCCAGCATTTT.

This clone was counted once. The J gene is TRBJ2-7, the V gene TRBV7-8, with D perhaps being TRBD1 or TRBD2 (6 bases each). Trimming stripped 5 bases from V and 0 bases from J, with 26 bases between. CDR1 is SGHVS and CDR2 is FQNEAQ in the germline V gene. CDR3 length: 19 residues. The chain's CDR3 is CASSTAPLAKGGPSYEQYF. CDR3 nucleotides: TGTGCCAGCAGCACCGCCCCCCTTGCGAAGGGGGGCCCCTCCTACGAGCAGTACTTC.

This clone appeared a single time. The chain is built from TRBV5-4 and TRBJ1-2, with 8 bases matching TRBD1. The V segment lost 0 bases and the J segment 1 base; nucleotides outside the gene matches: 8. The germline gives CDR1 SGHNT, CDR2 YYREEE (reference sequence). This CDR3 spans 17 amino acids. CDR3 in amino acids: CASSLANRGGVNYGYTF. The DNA for the CDR3 is TGTGCCAGCAGCTTGGCGAACAGGGGGGGTGTTAACTATGGCTACACCTTC. Drawing the rest from reference TRBV5-4 and TRBJ1-2, the complete variable domain is ETGVTQSPTHLIKTRGQQVTLRCSSQSGHNTVSWYQQALGQGPQFIFQYYREEENGRGNFPPRFSGLQFPNYSSELNVNALELDDSALYLCASSLANRGGVNYGYTFGSGTRLTVV.

The rearrangement links TRBV19 to TRBJ1-1, with no clear D. Trimming cost V 4 bases and J 1 base, with 10 bases left between them. Germline assignment: CDR1 LNHDA and CDR2 SQIVND (reference sequence). The CDR3 spans 14 residues. This CDR3 is CASSTPGENTEAFF. The CDR3 coding sequence is TGTGCCAGTAGTACCCCCGGGGAGAACACTGAAGCTTTCTTT. Supplemented by reference TRBV19 and TRBJ1-1, the full variable domain reads DGGITQSPKYLFRKEGQNVTLSCEQNLNHDAMYWYRQDPGQGLRLIYYSQIVNDFQKGDIAEGYSVSREKKESFPLTVTSAQKNPTAFYLCASSTPGENTEAFFGQGTRLTVV.

The chain joins TRBV7-9 to TRBJ2-2; perhaps D is TRBD1 or TRBD2 (5 bases each). The V gene's germline CDR1 is SEHNR and CDR2 FQNEAQ (reference sequence). The CDR3 is 12 residues long. V was cut by 4 bases and J by 9 bases, with 9 bases left in between. CDR3 loop: CASSSGTRELFF. CDR3 coding DNA: TGTGCCAGCAGCTCCGGGACCAGGGAGCTGTTTTTT.

The V call is TRBV11-2, the J call TRBJ1-3; the match to TRBD1 covers 8 bases. Germline assignment: CDR1 SGHAT and CDR2 FQNNGV. V was clipped by 1 base and J by 0 bases; unmatched bases: 2. CDR3 length: 16 residues. The CDR3 sequence: CASSLGTGNSGNTIYF. CDR3 coding DNA: TGTGCCAGCAGCTTAGGGACAGGGAACTCTGGAAACACCATATATTTT.

V gene TRBV6-2 or TRBV6-3 combines with J gene TRBJ2-7; no firm D call. The germline V gene encodes CDR1 MNHEY and CDR2 SVGEGT. The CDR3 length is 13 residues. The V end was cut by 6 bases, the J end by 0 bases, with 9 bases between. Here the CDR3 DNA reads TGTGCCAGCAGCCCCTACAGCTCCTACGAGCAGTACTTC. This translates into CASSPYSSYEQYF.

The rearrangement joins TRBV6-5 to TRBJ1-5; D not certain. CDR1 and CDR2 from the germline V gene are MNHEY and SVGAGI. With 8 bases removed from V and 9 bases from J, the gap between germline ends came to 17 bases. The CDR3 spans 13 residues. DNA of the CDR3: TGTGCCAGCGGCCCGGACGGATCAATGCCCCAGCATTTT. Residues: CASGPDGSMPQHF.